A selection of T cell receptor beta chains follows, all from one sample in a study of radiotherapy plus CTLA-4 blockade in lung cancer. This table comes from immunoSEQ multiplex PCR, and its TCRdb copy is limited to in-frame clones, with some not included. The table shows some 64,000 clones, with roughly three quarters occurring only once. Sequencing used peripheral blood, obtained from a patient treated with radiotherapy plus ipilimumab. Receptor source: a human donor with non-small cell lung cancer whose response to radiotherapy plus ipilimumab could not be evaluated. Some clones in this sample may be carry-over from other donors' samples. Each CDR3 is given with its conserved first and last residue. A D gene is named only where the DNA matches it firmly. The size entry is marked missing in some rows and otherwise reads once, few, many or a size class.

V gene: TRBV7-9; clone size: few; D gene: TRBD1; J gene: TRBJ1-5; CDR3 length: 15; CDR3 protein: CASSPDRGPNQPQHF; CDR3 DNA: TGTGCCAGCAGTCCGGACAGGGGTCCCAATCAGCCCCAGCATTTT
V gene: TRBV6-4; clone size: NA; D gene: TRBD1; J gene: TRBJ1-1; CDR3 length: 13; CDR3 protein: CASKGQGRTEAFF; CDR3 DNA: TGTGCCAGCAAAGGACAGGGTCGCACTGAAGCTTTCTTT
V gene: TRBV11-2; clone size: NA; D gene: NA; J gene: TRBJ1-2; CDR3 length: 14; CDR3 protein: CASSLGQGGYGYTF; CDR3 DNA: TGTGCCAGCAGCTTAGGCCAGGGAGGCTATGGCTACACCTTC
V gene: TRBV5-4; clone size: NA; D gene: NA; J gene: TRBJ2-1; CDR3 length: 15; CDR3 protein: CASSLSDTIYNEQFF; CDR3 DNA: TGTGCCAGCAGCTTGTCGGACACCATCTACAATGAGCAGTTCTTC
V gene: TRBV27; clone size: NA; D gene: TRBD2; J gene: TRBJ2-1; CDR3 length: 12; CDR3 protein: CTSGGLRNEQFF; CDR3 DNA: TGTACTTCGGGGGGACTGCGCAATGAGCAGTTCTTC
V gene: TRBV7-9; clone size: few; D gene: NA; J gene: TRBJ1-2; CDR3 length: 12; CDR3 protein: CASSPQDSSYTF; CDR3 DNA: TGTGCCAGCAGCCCCCAGGACAGTTCATACACCTTC
V gene: TRBV9; clone size: few; D gene: NA; J gene: TRBJ2-7; CDR3 length: 15; CDR3 protein: CASSVAGDPHYEQYF; CDR3 DNA: TGTGCCAGCAGCGTAGCCGGGGATCCACACTACGAGCAGTACTTC
V gene: TRBV5-1; clone size: NA; D gene: NA; J gene: TRBJ1-2; CDR3 length: 14; CDR3 protein: CASTTWSGNYGYTF; CDR3 DNA: TGCGCCAGCACCACCTGGAGCGGCAACTATGGCTACACCTTC
V gene: TRBV28; clone size: few; D gene: NA; J gene: TRBJ1-5; CDR3 length: 16; CDR3 protein: CASSPTGGQGGQPQHF; CDR3 DNA: TGTGCCAGCAGCCCGACGGGGGGGCAGGGCGGTCAGCCCCAGCATTTT
V gene: TRBV5-1; clone size: NA; D gene: TRBD2; J gene: TRBJ2-5; CDR3 length: 13; CDR3 protein: CASSLAGKETQYF; CDR3 DNA: TGCGCCAGCAGCTTAGCGGGGAAAGAGACCCAGTACTTC
V gene: TRBV5-1; clone size: NA; D gene: TRBD1; J gene: TRBJ2-5; CDR3 length: 16; CDR3 protein: CASSLGGQGPQETQYF; CDR3 DNA: TGCGCCAGCAGCTTGGGGGGACAGGGTCCCCAAGAGACCCAGTACTTC
V gene: TRBV5-4; clone size: NA; D gene: NA; J gene: TRBJ1-1; CDR3 length: 15; CDR3 protein: CASSLEQGRTTEAFF; CDR3 DNA: TGTGCCAGCAGCTTGGAACAGGGTCGGACCACTGAAGCTTTCTTT
V gene: TRBV4-3; clone size: NA; D gene: TRBD1; J gene: TRBJ1-6; CDR3 length: 16; CDR3 protein: CASSQGVTGNNSPLHF; CDR3 DNA: TGCGCCAGCAGCCAAGGGGTGACAGGGAATAATTCACCCCTCCACTTT
V gene: TRBV4-1; clone size: NA; D gene: TRBD1; J gene: TRBJ2-5; CDR3 length: 16; CDR3 protein: CASSHGTGDFLETQYF; CDR3 DNA: TGCGCCAGCAGCCACGGGACAGGGGATTTTTTAGAGACCCAGTACTTC
V gene: TRBV19; clone size: NA; D gene: TRBD1; J gene: TRBJ1-2; CDR3 length: 16; CDR3 protein: CASIPTGGGLGYGYTF; CDR3 DNA: TGTGCCAGTATCCCCACAGGGGGCGGATTAGGCTATGGCTACACCTTC
V gene: TRBV2; clone size: few; D gene: NA; J gene: TRBJ1-1; CDR3 length: 15; CDR3 protein: CASTAMEATNTEAFF; CDR3 DNA: TGTGCCAGCACTGCAATGGAAGCGACGAACACTGAAGCTTTCTTT
V gene: TRBV29-1; clone size: NA; D gene: TRBD1; J gene: TRBJ2-1; CDR3 length: 13; CDR3 protein: CSVTGDRHNEQFF; CDR3 DNA: TGCAGCGTTACCGGGGACAGGCACAATGAGCAGTTCTTC
V gene: TRBV18; clone size: few; D gene: NA; J gene: TRBJ1-3; CDR3 length: 16; CDR3 protein: CASSPPQDITGNTIYF; CDR3 DNA: TGTGCCAGCTCACCACCTCAGGACATTACTGGAAACACCATATATTTT
V gene: TRBV28; clone size: NA; D gene: NA; J gene: TRBJ2-5; CDR3 length: 15; CDR3 protein: CASSLGGGPQETQYF; CDR3 DNA: TGTGCCAGCAGTTTGGGCGGGGGCCCCCAAGAGACCCAGTACTTC
V gene: TRBV25-1; clone size: NA; D gene: TRBD1; J gene: TRBJ2-5; CDR3 length: 16; CDR3 protein: CASSEYMGRGHETQYF; CDR3 DNA: TGTGCCAGCAGTGAATATATGGGCAGGGGGCACGAGACCCAGTACTTC
V gene: TRBV7-2; clone size: NA; D gene: NA; J gene: TRBJ2-2; CDR3 length: 16; CDR3 protein: CASSLSTIANTGELFF; CDR3 DNA: TGTGCCAGCAGCTTATCCACTATCGCGAACACCGGGGAGCTGTTTTTT
V gene: TRBV6-6; clone size: NA; D gene: TRBD1; J gene: TRBJ1-6; CDR3 length: 16; CDR3 protein: CASRDTDRGDNSPLHF; CDR3 DNA: TGTGCCAGCAGAGATACAGACAGGGGTGATAATTCACCCCTCCACTTT
V gene: TRBV9; clone size: NA; D gene: TRBD1; J gene: TRBJ2-7; CDR3 length: 15; CDR3 protein: CASSPQGQSDYEQYF; CDR3 DNA: TGTGCCAGCAGCCCACAGGGACAGTCTGATTACGAGCAGTACTTC
V gene: TRBV11-2; clone size: once; D gene: TRBD2; J gene: TRBJ2-2; CDR3 length: 15; CDR3 protein: CASSEETSVSGELFF; CDR3 DNA: TGTGCCAGCAGCGAGGAAACTAGCGTGAGCGGGGAGCTGTTTTTT
V gene: TRBV6-5; clone size: NA; D gene: NA; J gene: TRBJ2-2; CDR3 length: 12; CDR3 protein: CASSPGTGELFF; CDR3 DNA: TGTGCCAGCAGTCCGGGAACCGGGGAGCTGTTTTTT
V gene: TRBV11-2; clone size: NA; D gene: TRBD2; J gene: TRBJ2-7; CDR3 length: 14; CDR3 protein: CASSFSGGAYEQYF; CDR3 DNA: TGTGCCAGCAGCTTTAGCGGGGGGGCCTACGAGCAGTACTTC
V gene: TRBV1; clone size: NA; D gene: NA; J gene: TRBJ1-4; CDR3 length: 14; CDR3 protein: CTSPLRVANEKLFF; CDR3 DNA: TGCACCAGCCCTCTTCGGGTGGCTAATGAAAAACTGTTTTTT
V gene: TRBV6-5; clone size: NA; D gene: NA; J gene: TRBJ2-7; CDR3 length: 12; CDR3 protein: CASSEQAYEQYF; CDR3 DNA: TGTGCCAGCAGTGAACAGGCCTACGAGCAGTACTTC
V gene: TRBV27; clone size: NA; D gene: NA; J gene: TRBJ2-6; CDR3 length: 18; CDR3 protein: CASSLSPRAESGANVLTF; CDR3 DNA: TGTGCCAGCAGTTTATCCCCGAGGGCAGAGTCTGGGGCCAACGTCCTGACTTTC
V gene: TRBV18; clone size: few; D gene: TRBD1; J gene: TRBJ1-3; CDR3 length: 16; CDR3 protein: CASSTGTGPSGNTIYF; CDR3 DNA: TGTGCCAGCTCAACCGGGACAGGGCCCTCTGGAAACACCATATATTTT
V gene: TRBV28; clone size: NA; D gene: NA; J gene: TRBJ1-2; CDR3 length: 13; CDR3 protein: CASSLQGHYGYTF; CDR3 DNA: TGTGCCAGCAGTTTACAGGGGCACTATGGCTACACCTTC
V gene: TRBV9; clone size: NA; D gene: TRBD2; J gene: TRBJ2-1; CDR3 length: 15; CDR3 protein: CASSSSGGAFNEQFF; CDR3 DNA: TGTGCCAGCAGCTCTAGCGGGGGGGCATTCAATGAGCAGTTCTTC
V gene: TRBV6-5; clone size: once; D gene: NA; J gene: TRBJ2-7; CDR3 length: 15; CDR3 protein: CASSYTSTGSYEQYF; CDR3 DNA: TGTGCCAGCAGTTACACCTCGACAGGATCATACGAGCAGTACTTC
V gene: TRBV9; clone size: NA; D gene: TRBD2; J gene: TRBJ2-7; CDR3 length: 14; CDR3 protein: CASSVIAGGPVQYF; CDR3 DNA: TGTGCCAGCAGCGTGATAGCGGGGGGGCCAGTGCAGTACTTC
V gene: TRBV6-1; clone size: NA; D gene: NA; J gene: TRBJ1-1; CDR3 length: 13; CDR3 protein: CASGETLNTEAFF; CDR3 DNA: TGTGCCAGCGGGGAGACACTGAACACTGAAGCTTTCTTT
V gene: TRBV6-6; clone size: NA; D gene: NA; J gene: TRBJ1-3; CDR3 length: 16; CDR3 protein: CASSYQQGNPGNTIYF; CDR3 DNA: TGTGCCAGCAGTTACCAGCAGGGGAACCCTGGAAACACCATATATTTT
V gene: TRBV6-6; clone size: NA; D gene: NA; J gene: TRBJ1-1; CDR3 length: 12; CDR3 protein: CASSDQGTEAFF; CDR3 DNA: TGTGCCAGCAGTGACCAGGGCACTGAAGCTTTCTTT
V gene: TRBV7-8; clone size: NA; D gene: NA; J gene: TRBJ2-7; CDR3 length: 16; CDR3 protein: CASSLKFRGMAYEQYF; CDR3 DNA: TGTGCCAGCAGCCTAAAATTCAGGGGTATGGCCTACGAGCAGTACTTC
V gene: TRBV28; clone size: NA; D gene: TRBD2; J gene: TRBJ2-7; CDR3 length: 16; CDR3 protein: CASSLTASGTTYEQYF; CDR3 DNA: TGTGCCAGCAGTCTTACCGCTAGCGGGACTACCTACGAGCAGTACTTC
V gene: TRBV7-6; clone size: NA; D gene: TRBD1; J gene: TRBJ2-1; CDR3 length: 14; CDR3 protein: CASSWGQGSGEQFF; CDR3 DNA: TGTGCCAGCAGCTGGGGACAGGGTTCAGGTGAGCAGTTCTTC
V gene: TRBV10-3; clone size: NA; D gene: TRBD1; J gene: TRBJ1-2; CDR3 length: 14; CDR3 protein: CAISLDRGLYGYTF; CDR3 DNA: TGTGCCATCAGCTTGGACAGGGGGCTCTATGGCTACACCTTC
V gene: TRBV25-1; clone size: few; D gene: TRBD1; J gene: TRBJ1-6; CDR3 length: 16; CDR3 protein: CASSEGGRGQNSPLHF; CDR3 DNA: TGTGCCAGCAGTGAGGGCGGCAGGGGGCAAAATTCACCCCTCCACTTT
V gene: TRBV5-5; clone size: NA; D gene: NA; J gene: TRBJ1-5; CDR3 length: 13; CDR3 protein: CASSLSSNQPQHF; CDR3 DNA: TGTGCCAGCAGCTTATCAAGCAATCAGCCCCAGCATTTT
V gene: TRBV6-5; clone size: NA; D gene: NA; J gene: TRBJ1-3; CDR3 length: 14; CDR3 protein: CASSYRGPGNTIYF; CDR3 DNA: TGTGCCAGCAGTTACAGAGGCCCTGGAAACACCATATATTTT
V gene: TRBV7-9; clone size: NA; D gene: TRBD1; J gene: TRBJ1-2; CDR3 length: 16; CDR3 protein: CASSPPLAGGDYGYTF; CDR3 DNA: TGTGCCAGCAGCCCACCTCTGGCAGGGGGCGACTATGGCTACACCTTC
V gene: TRBV6-5; clone size: NA; D gene: NA; J gene: TRBJ2-7; CDR3 length: 13; CDR3 protein: CASSYNSGDEQYF; CDR3 DNA: TGTGCCAGCAGTTACAACTCAGGGGACGAGCAGTACTTC
V gene: TRBV5-1; clone size: NA; D gene: NA; J gene: TRBJ1-2; CDR3 length: 14; CDR3 protein: CASSLGGGSYGYTF; CDR3 DNA: TGCGCCAGCAGCTTGGGCGGGGGCTCCTATGGCTACACCTTC
V gene: TRBV7-2; clone size: NA; D gene: TRBD1; J gene: TRBJ2-3; CDR3 length: 15; CDR3 protein: CASSIQGAGADTQYF; CDR3 DNA: TGTGCCAGCAGCATACAGGGGGCCGGCGCAGATACGCAGTATTTT
V gene: TRBV29-1; clone size: once; D gene: NA; J gene: TRBJ1-4; CDR3 length: 13; CDR3 protein: CSVRDTPNEKLFF; CDR3 DNA: TGCAGCGTCCGGGACACACCTAATGAAAAACTGTTTTTT
V gene: TRBV6-5; clone size: NA; D gene: NA; J gene: TRBJ2-3; CDR3 length: 15; CDR3 protein: CASSYTTGIPDTQYF; CDR3 DNA: TGTGCCAGCAGTTACACGACAGGCATCCCAGATACGCAGTATTTT
V gene: TRBV29-1; clone size: NA; D gene: NA; J gene: TRBJ1-2; CDR3 length: 11; CDR3 protein: CSVVGVRGYTF; CDR3 DNA: TGCAGCGTTGTAGGGGTTCGTGGCTACACCTTC
V gene: TRBV28; clone size: NA; D gene: NA; J gene: TRBJ1-5; CDR3 length: 15; CDR3 protein: CASTPGEVGNQPQHF; CDR3 DNA: TGTGCCAGCACCCCCGGGGAGGTGGGCAATCAGCCCCAGCATTTT
V gene: TRBV13; clone size: NA; D gene: NA; J gene: TRBJ2-3; CDR3 length: 14; CDR3 protein: CASSPLDLRDTQYF; CDR3 DNA: TGTGCCAGCAGCCCTCTAGACCTGCGGGATACGCAGTATTTT